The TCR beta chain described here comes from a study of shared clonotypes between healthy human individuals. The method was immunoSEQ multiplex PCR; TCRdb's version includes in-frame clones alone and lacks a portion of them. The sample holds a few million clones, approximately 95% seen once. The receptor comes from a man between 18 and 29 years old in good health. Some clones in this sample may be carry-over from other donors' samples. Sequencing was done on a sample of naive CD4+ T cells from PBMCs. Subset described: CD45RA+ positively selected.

CDR3 region: CASRETARSEKLFF. CDR3 DNA: TGCGCCAGCAGAGAGACGGCAAGGAGTGAAAAACTGTTTTTT. The chain links TRBV10-2 to TRBJ1-4; D uncertain. CDR3 length: 14 residues. CDR1 is WSHSY and CDR2 is SAAADI in the germline V gene. Trimming took off 6 bases at V and 7 bases at J, with 15 bases between the two ends.